One sample yielded the 32 T cell receptor beta chains listed below, sequenced in a study of blood T cell repertoires in COVID-19. Produced via immunoSEQ multiplex PCR; TCRdb's table is partial and in-frame only. The sample lists some 150,000 clones, 84% seen once, with 4.5% to 6% in the top ten. Sequenced input: PBMCs or T cells enriched from blood (not recorded which). These receptors were obtained from a woman aged 45 to 65 who had been exposed to COVID-19.

This clone has a handful of counts. Other nucleotide sequences from this sample produce the same CDR3. The gene calls are TRBV7-2 and TRBJ2-5; weak D call: TRBD1 (5 bases). The CDR3 totals 13 residues. The germline gives CDR1 SGHTA, CDR2 FQGNSA. Trimming pared 1 base from V and 4 bases from J, leaving 7 bases between. CDR3 amino acids: CASSLGGRETQYF. The CDR3 DNA sequence: TGTGCCAGCAGCTTAGGGGGCCGAGAGACCCAGTACTTC.

This chain connects TRBV30 to TRBJ1-3; 9 nucleotides align to TRBD1. V shed 8 bases and J 5 bases; nucleotides not matched to a gene: 10. The CDR3 totals 14 residues. The germline V gene encodes CDR1 GTSNPN and CDR2 SVGIG (reference sequence). DNA for the CDR3: TGTGCCAGAAGTACCGGGACAGGGAGAAACACCATATATTTT. Protein product: CARSTGTGRNTIYF.

This chain uses TRBV4-2 with TRBJ1-2; D gene unclear. V lost 6 bases and J 4 bases, leaving 9 bases between the germline ends. The CDR3 totals 12 residues. The germline CDR1 and CDR2 sequences are LGHNA and YNFKEQ. The CDR3 DNA reads TGTGCCAGCAGATGGGGAGCCTATGGCTACACCTTC. It translates to CASRWGAYGYTF.

This chain uses TRBV12-3 or TRBV12-4 with TRBJ1-1; 9 positions agree with TRBD1. V lost 5 bases and J lost 12; bases outside the gene matches: 7. The CDR3 contains 12 residues. Here the CDR3 DNA reads TGTGCCAGCAGTCTTCCGGGGACAGGGACTTTCTTT. Protein: CASSLPGTGTFF.

This sequence joins TRBV6-5 and TRBJ1-1; 7 bases are shared with TRBD1. The V gene end was trimmed by 6 bases and the J gene end by 2 bases; junction bases not matched to a gene: 9. This CDR3 spans 15 amino acids. Germline lookup yields CDR1 MNHEY and CDR2 SVGAGI. For the CDR3, the DNA is TGTGCCAGCAGAAACTACAGGGGCGGCAACACTGAAGCTTTCTTT. Its translation is CASRNYRGGNTEAFF.

A single count supports this clone. This chain connects TRBV2 to TRBJ2-1; a weak D match, TRBD2 (6 bases). The V end was cut by 6 bases, the J end by 5 bases, with 11 bases between. CDR1 is SNHLY, CDR2 FYNNEI, per germline. The CDR3 loop spans 13 amino acids. The DNA of the CDR3 is TGTGCCAGCAGCAAGGAGGGCGACAATGAGCAGTTCTTC. Translation: CASSKEGDNEQFF.

The J gene is TRBJ1-6, the V gene TRBV9, with D unresolved. CDR1 is SGDLS, CDR2 YYNGEE, per germline. V lost 0 bases to trimming and J lost 7 bases, with 5 bases between them. This CDR3 has 13 amino acids. The CDR3 loop is CASSVVLNSPLHF. Here the CDR3 DNA reads TGTGCCAGCAGCGTAGTTCTGAATTCACCCCTCCACTTT.

V usage is TRBV5-1 and J usage is TRBJ1-2; 7 bases map to TRBD1. The junction had 9 bases not matched to a gene; V was cut back by 3 bases and J by 10 bases. The CDR3 extends over 13 amino acids. Germline values: CDR1 SGHRS, CDR2 YFSETQ. The CDR3: CASSSRGQTIYTF. The CDR3 DNA sequence: TGCGCCAGCAGCTCGAGGGGACAGACTATCTACACCTTC.

The chain carries TRBV27 and TRBJ2-7; 8 positions match TRBD1. CDR3 length: 16 amino acids. J lost 0 bases, V lost 4 bases, and 8 bases had no gene match. Per the germline V gene, CDR1 is MNHEY and CDR2 is SMNVEV (reference sequence). In nucleotides, the CDR3 is TGTGCCAGCAGTTCCGACAGGGGACAATTCTCCTACGAGCAGTACTTC. Translation: CASSSDRGQFSYEQYF.

The chain uses TRBV6-2 or TRBV6-3 and TRBJ1-1, with TRBD1 matching 7 bases. Per the germline V gene, CDR1 is MNHEY and CDR2 is SVGEGT. This CDR3 region has 15 residues. With 6 bases clipped from V and 4 bases from J, the junction kept 11 bases outside the gene matches. The chain's CDR3 is CASSLLQGSGTEAFF. The CDR3 DNA reads as TGTGCCAGCAGCCTGTTACAGGGGTCGGGCACTGAAGCTTTCTTT.

The rearrangement uses TRBV7-2 and TRBJ1-2; D not certain. Germline CDR1 and CDR2: SGHTA and FQGNSA. V lost 2 bases and J 5 bases, leaving 15 bases between the germline ends. The CDR3 is made up of 15 amino acids. CDR3 bases: TGTGCCAGCAGCTTAAGCCAGGCGATACGGTATGGCTACACCTTC. It yields the protein CASSLSQAIRYGYTF.

V and J are TRBV2 and TRBJ1-1, with TRBD1 matching over 8 bases. V lost 7 bases to trimming and J lost 6 bases; unmatched junction nucleotides: 7. Germline V gene lookup returns CDR1 SNHLY and CDR2 FYNNEI. The CDR3 runs to 13 residues. The CDR3: CASTRTGLAEAFF. Written as DNA, the CDR3 is TGTGCCAGCACCCGGACAGGGTTGGCTGAAGCTTTCTTT. Full variable domain (remainder filled in from reference TRBV2 and TRBJ1-1): EPEVTQTPSHQVTQMGQEVILRCVPISNHLYFYWYRQILGQKVEFLVSFYNNEISEKSEIFDDQFSVERPDGSNFTLKIRSTKLEDSAMYFCASTRTGLAEAFFGQGTRLTVV.

V and J are TRBV19 and TRBJ2-3; maybe TRBD1 (6 bases). The CDR3 contains 18 residues. Germline-derived CDR1 and CDR2 are LNHDA and SQIVND (reference sequence). Trimming pared 5 bases from V and 1 base from J, leaving 22 bases between. For the CDR3, the DNA is TGTGCCAGTAGTTCCTGGGGCGGCAGGGGAGTGGGCACAGATACGCAGTATTTT. This codes for CASSSWGGRGVGTDTQYF.

The V gene is TRBV2, the J gene TRBJ2-5, with TRBD2 identical over 13 bases. CDR1 is SNHLY, CDR2 FYNNEI, per germline. The CDR3 contains 17 residues. Trimming at V came to 7 bases and at J to 2 bases, leaving 10 bases not matched to a gene. CDR3 nucleotide sequence: TGTGCCAGCAATGCAGTCTCGGGACTAGCGGGGCAAGAGACCCAGTACTTC. Protein product: CASNAVSGLAGQETQYF.

J is TRBJ2-2 and V is TRBV30; 7 bases are shared with TRBD1. Trimming cost V 3 bases and J 3 bases; bases outside gene matches: 4. Germline loops: CDR1 GTSNPN, CDR2 SVGIG (reference sequence). The CDR3 is 14 residues long. CDR3 coding DNA: TGTGCCTGGAGGGGACAGACCCACACCGGGGAGCTGTTTTTT. Its protein is CAWRGQTHTGELFF. The variable domain in full, completed from reference TRBV30 and TRBJ2-2, reads SQTIHQWPATLVQPVGSPLSLECTVEGTSNPNLYWYRQAAGRGLQLLFYSVGIGQISSEVPQNLSASRPQDRQFILSSKKLLLSDSGFYLCAWRGQTHTGELFFGEGSRLTVL.

The chain carries TRBV9 and TRBJ2-5, with 15 bases that match TRBD2. Germline values: CDR1 SGDLS, CDR2 YYNGEE. CDR3 length: 16 residues. The junction had 9 bases not matched to a gene; V was cut back by 7 bases and J by 5 bases. In nucleotides, the CDR3 is TGTGCCAGCTCCGAGGGGACTAGCGGGAGGTGGGAGACCCAGTACTTC. This gives the protein CASSEGTSGRWETQYF. The full variable domain, in which reference TRBV9 and TRBJ2-5 provide the parts outside the CDR3, is DSGVTQTPKHLITATGQRVTLRCSPRSGDLSVYWYQQSLDQGLQFLIQYYNGEERAKGNILERFSAQQFPDLHSELNLSSLELGDSALYFCASSEGTSGRWETQYFGPGTRLLVL.

This clone was detected only a few times. This sequence joins TRBV10-1 and TRBJ2-4; 8 bases line up with TRBD2. Germline CDR1 and CDR2: WNHNN and SYGVQD (reference sequence). The junction had 3 bases not matched to a gene; V was cut back by 1 base and J by 1 base. The CDR3 contains 16 residues. DNA for the CDR3: TGCGCCAGCAGTGAGTGGGCTAGCGGGGCCAAAAACATTCAGTACTTC. It codes for CASSEWASGAKNIQYF.

The chain has TRBV7-6 and TRBJ2-3, with 9 bases that match TRBD1. CDR1 SGHVS and CDR2 FNYEAQ come from the germline V gene. The CDR3 consists of 16 residues. The V and J ends lost 1 base and 2 bases, in that order; junction bases with no gene match: 4. Written as DNA, the CDR3 is TGTGCCAGCAGCTTAGGAACAGGGGGCCCCACAGATACGCAGTATTTT. Translation: CASSLGTGGPTDTQYF.

The rearrangement joins TRBV6-2 or TRBV6-3 to TRBJ2-7, with D hard to call. The CDR3 is 15 amino acids. V was shortened by 0 bases and J by 2 bases, with 11 bases between the two germline ends. Germline V gives CDR1 MNHEY, CDR2 SVGEGT. The CDR3 sequence is CASSYSHPRPYEQYF. For the CDR3, the DNA is TGTGCCAGCAGTTACTCGCACCCCAGGCCCTACGAGCAGTACTTC.

The gene calls are TRBV5-1 and TRBJ2-5; D gene unclear. CDR1 and CDR2 from the germline V gene are SGHRS and YFSETQ. The CDR3 covers 13 residues. V was trimmed by 3 bases and J by 0 bases, leaving 6 bases between them. CDR3 region: CASSSLNQETQYF. DNA for the CDR3: TGCGCCAGCAGCTCACTCAACCAAGAGACCCAGTACTTC.

V and J are TRBV15 and TRBJ2-4, with D possibly being TRBD2 (5 bases). CDR3 length equals 16 residues. Deletions cut 3 bases from V and 2 bases from J, with 14 bases between. Germline CDR1 is LNHNV and CDR2 is YYDKDF (reference sequence). The chain's CDR3 is CATSSLSGVSKNIQYF. The CDR3 coding sequence is TGTGCCACCAGCAGCCTCTCCGGGGTTTCCAAAAACATTCAGTACTTC.

The chain couples TRBV4-3 to TRBJ1-5, with TRBD1 matching over 10 bases. CDR1 is LGHNA and CDR2 is YSLEER in the germline V gene. Trimming cost V 2 bases and J 5 bases; bases outside gene matches: 3. The CDR3 loop spans 15 amino acids. In nucleotides, the CDR3 is TGCGCCAGCAGCCAAAGAGGGACAGGGGATCAGCCCCAGCATTTT. Translated: CASSQRGTGDQPQHF.

J is TRBJ1-1 and V is TRBV19; D not resolved. The CDR3 is 13 amino acids. Germline V CDR1 and CDR2: LNHDA, SQIVND (reference sequence). The V and J ends lost 3 bases and 3 bases respectively, with 8 bases between them. CDR3 loop: CASSIYHYTEAFF. CDR3 nucleotides: TGTGCCAGTAGTATCTACCACTACACTGAAGCTTTCTTT.

There are a few counts of this clone. This chain connects TRBV4-3 to TRBJ1-2; 9 bases line up with TRBD1. This CDR3 comprises 15 residues. Germline CDR1 and CDR2: LGHNA and YSLEER. V was clipped by 1 base and J by 5 bases; unmatched bases: 5. This chain's CDR3 is CASSQVTGGPYGYTF. The CDR3 nucleotides are TGCGCCAGCAGCCAAGTAACAGGGGGCCCATATGGCTACACCTTC.

J is TRBJ2-1 and V is TRBV11-3; unclear D gene. The CDR3 loop spans 13 amino acids. V was cut by 5 bases and J by 0 bases, with 5 bases left in between. CDR1 and CDR2 (germline): SGHNT, YENEEA. The CDR3 spells CASSQDSYNEQFF. The CDR3 DNA reads TGTGCCAGCAGCCAGGACTCCTACAATGAGCAGTTCTTC.

A few counts support this clone. This chain links TRBV19 with TRBJ1-4; D is undetermined. This CDR3 contains 15 residues. The germline gives CDR1 LNHDA, CDR2 SQIVND (reference sequence). The V end lost 5 bases, the J end lost 8 bases, and 18 bases lay between the germline ends. The CDR3: CASSRGPTEGEKLFF. The CDR3 DNA reads TGTGCCAGTAGTCGCGGACCCACAGAGGGCGAAAAACTGTTTTTT.

This clone was observed once. The chain has TRBV19 and TRBJ1-2; D is unresolved. This CDR3 contains 14 residues. V was trimmed by 7 bases and J by 0 bases, leaving 12 bases between them. Germline lookup yields CDR1 LNHDA and CDR2 SQIVND (reference sequence). The CDR3 sequence: CASIDRSPNYGYTF. CDR3 in DNA: TGTGCCAGTATCGATCGGTCTCCTAACTATGGCTACACCTTC. The full variable domain, completed using reference TRBV19 and TRBJ1-2, is DGGITQSPKYLFRKEGQNVTLSCEQNLNHDAMYWYRQDPGQGLRLIYYSQIVNDFQKGDIAEGYSVSREKKESFPLTVTSAQKNPTAFYLCASIDRSPNYGYTFGSGTRLTVV.

The rearrangement links TRBV3-1 (or the pseudogene TRBV3-2) to TRBJ2-4, with 8 positions matching TRBD2. J was trimmed by 3 bases and V by 0 bases; bases with no gene match: 4. Germline V gene lookup returns CDR1 LGHDT and CDR2 YNNKEL (reference sequence). The CDR3 extends over 16 amino acids. The chain's CDR3 is CASSQDLGLDKNIQYF. The DNA for the CDR3 is TGTGCCAGCAGCCAAGATCTGGGACTAGACAAAAACATTCAGTACTTC.

V usage is TRBV18 and J usage is TRBJ2-7, with 12 positions matching TRBD2. CDR1 is KGHSH and CDR2 is LQKENI in the germline V gene. The CDR3 is 18 amino acids. V shed 3 bases, J shed 7 bases, and the junction held 16 bases outside the gene matches. CDR3 coding DNA: TGTGCCAGCTCACCCCGGACTAGCGGGGTTCCGGGCTTGAGTGAGCAGTACTTC. As protein: CASSPRTSGVPGLSEQYF.

The V and J genes are TRBV10-2 and TRBJ2-1, with TRBD2 matching over 8 bases. This CDR3 is 15 amino acids long. Looked up from germline, CDR1 is WSHSY and CDR2 is SAAADI. V was pared by 6 bases and J by 2 bases, with 6 bases of the junction left unmatched. Here the CDR3 reads CASSPLAGPYNEQFF. CDR3 DNA sequence: TGCGCCAGCAGCCCCCTAGCGGGTCCCTACAATGAGCAGTTCTTC.

This clone was recorded only once. The V gene is TRBV6-5, the J gene TRBJ2-5; D is possibly TRBD2 (5 bases). There are 15 residues in the CDR3. The V end was cut by 0 bases, the J end by 5 bases, with 13 bases between. CDR1 and CDR2 from the germline V gene are MNHEY and SVGAGI. The CDR3 DNA reads TGTGCCAGCAGTTACTCGAGTTCGACGGGGGAGACCCAGTACTTC. Translated: CASSYSSSTGETQYF.

This clone occurred a few times. The chain has TRBV9 and TRBJ1-1; D gene ambiguous. This CDR3 comprises 14 residues. Trimming cost V 4 bases and J 11 bases, with 21 bases left between them. Germline-derived CDR1 and CDR2 are SGDLS and YYNGEE. CDR3 region: CASSPQGRITGAFF. The CDR3 region has the DNA TGTGCCAGCAGCCCCCAAGGGAGGATCACCGGGGCTTTCTTT.